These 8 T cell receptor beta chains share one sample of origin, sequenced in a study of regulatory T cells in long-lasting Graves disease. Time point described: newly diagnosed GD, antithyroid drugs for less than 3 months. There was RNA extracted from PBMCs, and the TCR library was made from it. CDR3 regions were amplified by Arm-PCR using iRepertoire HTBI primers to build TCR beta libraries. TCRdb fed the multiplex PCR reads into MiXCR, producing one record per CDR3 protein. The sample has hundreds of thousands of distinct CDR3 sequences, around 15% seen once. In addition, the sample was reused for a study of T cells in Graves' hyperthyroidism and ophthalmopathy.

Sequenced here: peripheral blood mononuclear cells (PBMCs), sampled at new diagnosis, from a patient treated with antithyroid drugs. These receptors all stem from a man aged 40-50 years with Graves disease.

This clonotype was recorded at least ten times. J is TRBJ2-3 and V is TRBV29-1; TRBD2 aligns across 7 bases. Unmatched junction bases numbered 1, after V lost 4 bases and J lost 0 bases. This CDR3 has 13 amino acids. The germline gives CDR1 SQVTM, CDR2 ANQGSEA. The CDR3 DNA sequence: TGCAGCGTTGGCGGGGGAAGCACAGATACGCAGTATTTT. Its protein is CSVGGGSTDTQYF.

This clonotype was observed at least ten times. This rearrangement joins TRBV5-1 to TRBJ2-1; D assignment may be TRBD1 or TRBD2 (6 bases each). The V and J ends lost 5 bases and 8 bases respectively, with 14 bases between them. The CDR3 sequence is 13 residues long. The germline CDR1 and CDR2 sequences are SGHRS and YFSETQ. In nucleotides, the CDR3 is TGCGCCAGCAGTCAATACAGGGAGGATGAGCAGTTCTTC. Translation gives CASSQYREDEQFF.

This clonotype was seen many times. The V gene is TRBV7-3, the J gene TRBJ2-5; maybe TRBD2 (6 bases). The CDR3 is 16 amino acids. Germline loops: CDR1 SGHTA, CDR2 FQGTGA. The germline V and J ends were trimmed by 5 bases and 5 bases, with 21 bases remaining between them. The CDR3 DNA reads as TGTGCCAGCAGCCCCGGCGGGGCCTACGGGGTGGAGACCCAGTACTTC. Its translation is CASSPGGAYGVETQYF. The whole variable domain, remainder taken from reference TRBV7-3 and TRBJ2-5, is GAGVSQTPSNKVTEKGKYVELRCDPISGHTALYWYRQSLGQGPEFLIYFQGTGAADDSGLPNDRFFAVRPEGSVSTLKIQRTERGDSAVYLCASSPGGAYGVETQYFGPGTRLLVL.

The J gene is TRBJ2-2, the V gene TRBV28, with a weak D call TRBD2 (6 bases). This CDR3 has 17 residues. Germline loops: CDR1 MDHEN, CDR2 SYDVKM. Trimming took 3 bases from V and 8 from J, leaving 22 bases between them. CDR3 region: CASSFEAEGPRKGELFF. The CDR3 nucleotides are TGTGCCAGCAGTTTTGAGGCGGAGGGACCGAGGAAGGGGGAGCTGTTTTTT.

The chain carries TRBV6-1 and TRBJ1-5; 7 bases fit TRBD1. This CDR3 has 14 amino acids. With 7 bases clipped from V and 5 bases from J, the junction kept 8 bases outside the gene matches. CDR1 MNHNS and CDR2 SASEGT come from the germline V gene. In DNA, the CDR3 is TGTGCCAGCAATTCAGGGGGGAGTGATCAGCCCCAGCATTTT. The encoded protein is CASNSGGSDQPQHF.

CDR3 amino acids: CASSAETSYEQYF. The CDR3 DNA follows: TGTGCCAGCAGCGCCGAGACTAGTTACGAGCAGTACTTC. This chain connects TRBV13 to TRBJ2-7; TRBD2 might be the D (6 bases). Germline CDR1 reads PRHDT; CDR2 reads FYEKMQ (reference sequence). This CDR3 region has 13 residues. Trimming took 5 bases from V and 4 from J, leaving 12 bases between them. Full variable domain (rest looked up from reference TRBV13 and TRBJ2-7): AAGVIQSPRHLIKEKRETATLKCYPIPRHDTVYWYQQGPGQDPQFLISFYEKMQSDKGSIPDRFSAQQFSDYHSELNMSSLELGDSALYFCASSAETSYEQYFGPGTRLTVT.

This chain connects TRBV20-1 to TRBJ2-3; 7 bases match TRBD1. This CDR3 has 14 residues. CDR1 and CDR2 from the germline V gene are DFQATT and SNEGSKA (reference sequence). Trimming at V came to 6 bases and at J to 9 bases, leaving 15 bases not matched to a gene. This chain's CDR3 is CSAEYRQGRDTQYF. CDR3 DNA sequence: TGCAGTGCCGAATACCGACAGGGTAGAGACACGCAGTATTTT.

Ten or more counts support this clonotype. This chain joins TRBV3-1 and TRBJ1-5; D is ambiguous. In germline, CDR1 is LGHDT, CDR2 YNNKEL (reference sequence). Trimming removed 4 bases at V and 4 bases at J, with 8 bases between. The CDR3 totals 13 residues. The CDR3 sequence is CASSPRRNQPQHF. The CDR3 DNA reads TGTGCCAGCAGCCCTCGGCGTAATCAGCCCCAGCATTTT.